The rows below give T cell receptor beta chains drawn from one sample of a study of T cell repertoires in cytomegalovirus infection. In TCRdb, the reads were re-called with MiXCR into one record per CDR3 protein. The data show approximately 240,000 distinct CDR3 sequences, roughly an eighth seen once. The sequencing sample was made of PBMCs. The origin of the receptors is a human donor in good health (CMV status not recorded). Some clones in this sample may be carry-over from other donors' samples. CDR3s include the opening cysteine and the closing phenylalanine or tryptophan. The order of the fields is clone size, V gene, D gene, CDR3 length, J gene, CDR3 DNA, CDR3 protein. D genes are given only for firm matches. Not all rows give a size; the values are once, few, many and, for expanded clones, a class.

>many|TRBV19|.|13|TRBJ2-2
TGTGCCAGTAGCGTACAGGCCACCGGGGAGCTGTTTTTT
CASSVQATGELFF
>many|TRBV28|TRBD2|17|TRBJ2-7
TGTGCCAGCACCATAGCCGGGCTAGCGGTCCGTGCGAACGAGCAGTACTTC
CASTIAGLAVRANEQYF
>few|TRBV28|.|14|TRBJ2-5
TGTGCCAGCAGTTTAGGTACTATACAAGAGACCCAGTACTTC
CASSLGTIQETQYF
>many|TRBV20-1|TRBD2|17|TRBJ2-3
TGCAGTGCTAGAGATACGGGACTAGCGGGCGGCACGAATACGCAGTATTTT
CSARDTGLAGGTNTQYF
>many|TRBV6-2/TRBV6-3|.|14|TRBJ2-5
TGTGCCAGCAGTTACCGGGCGAGACAAGAGACCCAGTACTTC
CASSYRARQETQYF
>many|TRBV7-2|.|15|TRBJ1-1
TGTGCCAGCAGCTTAGATAAGGGGATGAACACTGAAGCTTTCTTT
CASSLDKGMNTEAFF
>few|TRBV12-3/TRBV12-4|.|13|TRBJ1-2
TGTGCCAGCACCAACTCGACCTGGAGTGGCTACACCTTC
CASTNSTWSGYTF
>many|TRBV7-2|.|15|TRBJ1-6
TGTGCCAGCAGCGAGATAACACGGGGAAATTCACCCCTCCACTTT
CASSEITRGNSPLHF
>.|TRBV7-9|.|13|TRBJ2-1
TGTGCCAGCAGCTCCACTATACTCAATGAGCAGTTCTTC
CASSSTILNEQFF
>.|TRBV19|.|14|TRBJ1-1
TGTGCCAGCGCCACCCAATCGGGGGTAACTGAAGCTTTCTTT
CASATQSGVTEAFF
>.|TRBV7-2|.|15|TRBJ1-6
TGTGCCAGCAGCTTAGTATGGGGGGCCGGTTTACCCCTCCACTTT
CASSLVWGAGLPLHF
>many|TRBV7-2|TRBD1|14|TRBJ2-5
TGTGCCAGCAGCGCCGGACAGGGAAGGAAGACCCAGTACTTC
CASSAGQGRKTQYF
>many|TRBV4-3|TRBD2|17|TRBJ2-3
TGCGCCAGCAGCCAAGGGGGTTTGAGCGGGGCCACAGATACGCAGTATTTT
CASSQGGLSGATDTQYF
>many|TRBV6-2/TRBV6-3|TRBD1|12|TRBJ2-7
TGTGCCAGCAGTCGGACAGGCTACGAGCAGTACTTC
CASSRTGYEQYF
>many|TRBV5-1|TRBD2|18|TRBJ2-1
TGCGCCAGCAGCCCGGGACTAGCGTTAACCACCTCCTACAATGAGCAGTTCTTC
CASSPGLALTTSYNEQFF